This is a list of T cell receptor beta chains from one sample in a study of response to subunit inactivated influenza vaccine. TCRdb re-derived calls from the RT-PCR reads in MiXCR, one entry per CDR3 protein. This sample has hundreds of thousands of distinct CDR3 sequences; approximately 17% occur once, and the top ten carry 11%. The sequences come from PBMCs from blood, collected roughly 5 days after vaccination. These receptor sequences come from a man aged 45-65 years who received an inactivated influenza vaccine. Each CDR3 is given with its conserved first and last residue. Fields, in order: CDR3 protein, CDR3 DNA, D gene, clone size, V gene, J gene. The D gene is left open where the match is weak. Expanded clones get a size class; other rows say once, few or many, or leave the size out.

CDR3aa: CASSLVGARLINYGYTF
CDR3nt: TGTGCCAGCAGCTTAGTGGGGGCGCGACTTATTAACTATGGCTACACCTTC
d_gene: NA
abundance: few
v_gene: TRBV7-9
j_gene: TRBJ1-2

CDR3aa: CASSLIGMNTEAFF
CDR3nt: TGCGCCAGCAGCTTGATAGGGATGAACACTGAAGCTTTCTTT
d_gene: NA
abundance: many
v_gene: TRBV5-1
j_gene: TRBJ1-1

CDR3aa: CASSYSPTTNYGYTF
CDR3nt: TGTGCCAGCAGTTACTCGCCGACAACTAACTATGGCTACACCTTC
d_gene: NA
abundance: NA
v_gene: TRBV6-5
j_gene: TRBJ1-2

CDR3aa: CSARTSSANEQFF
CDR3nt: TGCAGTGCTAGGACATCAAGCGCCAATGAGCAGTTCTTC
d_gene: NA
abundance: few
v_gene: TRBV20-1
j_gene: TRBJ2-1

CDR3aa: CASSLSGTNGEQYF
CDR3nt: TGTGCCAGCAGTTTATCCGGGACGAATGGCGAGCAGTACTTC
d_gene: NA
abundance: many
v_gene: TRBV12-3/TRBV12-4
j_gene: TRBJ2-7

CDR3aa: CSAPDRGSQYF
CDR3nt: TGCAGTGCTCCGGACAGGGGGTCCCAGTACTTC
d_gene: TRBD1
abundance: few
v_gene: TRBV20-1
j_gene: TRBJ2-5

CDR3aa: CASSQAGRGDTDTQYF
CDR3nt: TGCGCCAGCAGCCAGGCGGGGAGAGGAGACACAGATACGCAGTATTTT
d_gene: NA
abundance: NA
v_gene: TRBV4-3
j_gene: TRBJ2-3

CDR3aa: CASRPGEGEQYF
CDR3nt: TGTGCCAGCCGCCCAGGGGAGGGCGAGCAGTACTTC
d_gene: NA
abundance: few
v_gene: TRBV12-3/TRBV12-4
j_gene: TRBJ2-7

CDR3aa: CASSLLQEITDTQYF
CDR3nt: TGTGCCAGCAGTTTATTGCAGGAGATCACAGATACGCAGTATTTT
d_gene: NA
abundance: few
v_gene: TRBV28
j_gene: TRBJ2-3

CDR3aa: CASSQGLDADTQYF
CDR3nt: TGTGCCAGCAGCCAAGGACTGGACGCAGATACGCAGTATTTT
d_gene: NA
abundance: once
v_gene: TRBV3-1
j_gene: TRBJ2-3

CDR3aa: CSARVGVLGGVRAFF
CDR3nt: TGCAGTGCTAGAGTGGGAGTACTGGGGGGAGTTCGAGCTTTCTTT
d_gene: NA
abundance: NA
v_gene: TRBV20-1
j_gene: TRBJ1-1

CDR3aa: CASTYGGTQYF
CDR3nt: TGTGCCAGCACCTATGGGGGGACCCAGTACTTC
d_gene: NA
abundance: few
v_gene: TRBV7-2
j_gene: TRBJ2-5

CDR3aa: CASSQDWPQGTDTQYF
CDR3nt: TGCGCCAGCAGCCAAGATTGGCCTCAAGGCACAGATACGCAGTATTTT
d_gene: NA
abundance: NA
v_gene: TRBV4-3
j_gene: TRBJ2-3

CDR3aa: CASRPGGLASDTQYF
CDR3nt: TGTGCCAGCAGACCCGGGGGGCTAGCCTCCGATACGCAGTATTTT
d_gene: NA
abundance: NA
v_gene: TRBV7-2
j_gene: TRBJ2-3

CDR3aa: CASSLAGTGRYNEQFF
CDR3nt: TGTGCCAGCAGCTTAGCCGGGACAGGAAGATACAATGAGCAGTTCTTC
d_gene: TRBD1
abundance: NA
v_gene: TRBV7-2
j_gene: TRBJ2-1

CDR3aa: CASSLVRTLTTDTQYF
CDR3nt: TGTGCCAGCAGCTTAGTCCGGACCCTGACCACAGATACGCAGTATTTT
d_gene: NA
abundance: NA
v_gene: TRBV7-2
j_gene: TRBJ2-3

CDR3aa: CASMAVFGTNQPQHF
CDR3nt: TGTGCCAGTATGGCGGTATTCGGAACTAATCAGCCCCAGCATTTT
d_gene: NA
abundance: NA
v_gene: TRBV19
j_gene: TRBJ1-5

CDR3aa: CASSFTGARDNEQFF
CDR3nt: TGTGCCAGCAGCTTTACAGGGGCCCGGGACAATGAGCAGTTCTTC
d_gene: TRBD1
abundance: few
v_gene: TRBV7-9
j_gene: TRBJ2-1

CDR3aa: CASSPSGLVANEQFF
CDR3nt: TGTGCCAGCAGCCCGTCAGGACTAGTTGCCAATGAGCAGTTCTTC
d_gene: TRBD2
abundance: NA
v_gene: TRBV12-3/TRBV12-4
j_gene: TRBJ2-1

CDR3aa: CASSLGTGAPTYEQYF
CDR3nt: TGTGCCAGCAGTTTAGGGACAGGGGCCCCTACCTACGAGCAGTACTTC
d_gene: TRBD1
abundance: few
v_gene: TRBV12-3/TRBV12-4
j_gene: TRBJ2-7

CDR3aa: CASKVGPHNEQFF
CDR3nt: TGTGCCAGTAAGGTAGGGCCCCACAATGAGCAGTTCTTC
d_gene: NA
abundance: NA
v_gene: TRBV28
j_gene: TRBJ2-1

CDR3aa: CSASEPNEQFF
CDR3nt: TGCAGTGCCAGTGAACCCAATGAGCAGTTCTTC
d_gene: NA
abundance: few
v_gene: TRBV20-1
j_gene: TRBJ2-1

CDR3aa: CATSGHHSGANVLTF
CDR3nt: TGTGCCACCTCGGGACACCACTCTGGGGCCAACGTCCTGACTTTC
d_gene: NA
abundance: NA
v_gene: TRBV6-1
j_gene: TRBJ2-6

CDR3aa: CSARDRTSGPWTQYF
CDR3nt: TGCAGTGCTAGAGATCGCACTAGCGGGCCATGGACCCAGTACTTC
d_gene: TRBD2
abundance: NA
v_gene: TRBV20-1
j_gene: TRBJ2-5

CDR3aa: CAGRQGMNTEAFF
CDR3nt: TGTGCCGGGAGACAGGGGATGAACACTGAAGCTTTCTTT
d_gene: TRBD1
abundance: few
v_gene: TRBV5-8
j_gene: TRBJ1-1

CDR3aa: CASATGGAGELFF
CDR3nt: TGTGCCAGTGCGACAGGGGGAGCCGGGGAGCTGTTTTTT
d_gene: TRBD1
abundance: once
v_gene: TRBV28
j_gene: TRBJ2-2